Listed here are 27 T cell receptor beta chains from one sample, sequenced in a study of tumor and adjacent non-tumor tissue in lung cancer. No cell sorting was done before RNA was extracted from the tissue. This non-tumor lung sample came from over 3 cm beyond the tumor edge. The library came from three nested PCR rounds adapted from ARM-PCR protocols. Via MiXCR, TCRdb re-called the multiplex PCR reads, giving one row per CDR3 protein. The profile covers some 100,000 distinct CDR3 sequences, with 60% to 70% appearing a single time and around a fifth taken by the ten largest. Material for sequencing was distant non-tumor lung tissue. Source of these receptors: a man between 60 and 70 years old with non-small cell lung cancer.

Details on this clonotype: This could be a read error, since a much larger clone is one nucleotide away. The chain uses TRBV6-1 and TRBJ1-1; D uncertain. Germline assignment: CDR1 MNHNS and CDR2 SASEGT. The CDR3 sequence is 14 residues long. CDR3: CASSEASRPSETFF. The CDR3 DNA is TGTGCCAGCAGTGAAGCCTCTCGACCCTCTGAAACTTTCTTT.

The chain recombines TRBV11-3 with TRBJ2-1; D ambiguous. Germline loops: CDR1 SGHNT, CDR2 YENEEA. This CDR3 is 11 amino acids long. Trimming took 5 bases from V and 9 from J, leaving 8 bases between them. The CDR3 is CASSDAREQFF. For the CDR3, the DNA is TGTGCCAGCAGCGATGCGCGTGAGCAGTTCTTC.

Of note for this clonotype: The junction and the germline gene differ at one end; a read error may be behind it. This chain joins TRBV6-6 and TRBJ2-1; possible D gene TRBD1, 5 bases. Per the germline V gene, CDR1 is MNHNY and CDR2 is SVGAGI (reference sequence). This CDR3 has 14 residues. CDR3 coding DNA: TGTGCCAGCACTTACGGTCCAGGGCGGAATGAGCAGTTCTTC. This encodes CASTYGPGRNEQFF.

Comment on this clonotype: Its ends do not fully match the called genes, so a read error is possible. V usage is TRBV11-3 and J usage is TRBJ2-2, with a possible D match to TRBD1 (6 bases). Germline CDR1 SGHNT, CDR2 YENEEA. The CDR3 is 14 amino acids. CDR3 residues: CASSLDSHTGELFF. CDR3 DNA: TGTGCCAGTAGCTTGGACAGTCACACCGGGGAGCTGTTTTTT.

A word on this clonotype: As the CDR3 is not closed by the conserved phenylalanine or tryptophan, this likely results from a read error. The limits of the CDR3 on the DNA are not certain, so only TCRdb's listed CDR3 is given. The genes are TRBV12-3 or TRBV12-4 and TRBJ1-5. A total of 13 residues make up the CDR3, ends included. CDR3 residues: CASSFYRNQPPHS.

Many counts were recorded for this clonotype. This chain connects TRBV20-1 to TRBJ2-7; 11 bases map to TRBD1. The J segment lost 9 bases and the V segment lost 3 bases, leaving 10 bases of the junction unmatched. Germline CDR1 is DFQATT and CDR2 is SNEGSKA (reference sequence). CDR3 length: 14 amino acids. Written as DNA, the CDR3 is TGCAGTGCTAGCCCCGGGACAGGGGGTGTGATGCAGTACTTC. Residues: CSASPGTGGVMQYF.

The table lists this clonotype with many counts. The chain carries TRBV6-7 and TRBJ2-7; TRBD2 matches at 11 bases. TRBV6-7 is annotated as an ORF whose role is uncertain. The ends lost 4 bases at V and 3 bases at J; junction bases unmatched: 8. CDR3 length: 16 residues. DNA for the CDR3: TGTGCCAGCAGTTGCGAAACTAGCGGGAGCTTCTACGAGCAGTACTTC. Its protein product is CASSCETSGSFYEQYF.

This clonotype was detected once. V usage is TRBV2 and J usage is TRBJ2-3; 11 bases match TRBD2. Germline V CDR1 and CDR2: SNHLY, FYNNEI. V was clipped by 6 bases and J by 0 bases; unmatched bases: 11. CDR3 size: 18 residues. As DNA, the CDR3 is TGTGCCAGCAGCGTGATGGGACTAGCGGTTCTAAGCACAGATACGCAGTATTTT. Its translation is CASSVMGLAVLSTDTQYF.

This clonotype was seen a single time. A junction boundary mismatches the germline segment, possibly from a read error. The CDR3 protein is CASMAGDVYSYTF. For the CDR3, the DNA is TGTGCTAGCATGGCAGGGGACGTCTATAGCTACACCTTC. This chain connects TRBV6-5 to TRBJ1-2, with D tentatively TRBD1 (6 bases). CDR3 length equals 13 residues. Looked up from germline, CDR1 is MNHEY and CDR2 is SVGAGI.

Of note for this clonotype: A read error may account for a junction end that differs from germline. The chain recombines TRBV10-3 with TRBJ1-2; D is unresolved. Germline-derived CDR1 and CDR2 are ENHRY and SYGVKD. The CDR3 has 16 residues. CDR3 DNA: TGTACCATCAGTGAGTCGAAGATTAGCAGCGACTATGGCTACACCTTC. Translating it yields CTISESKISSDYGYTF.

As for this clonotype: This could be a read error, since a much larger clone is one nucleotide away. The gene calls are TRBV5-1 and TRBJ2-7, with D possibly being TRBD2 (5 bases). Germline CDR1 SGHRS, CDR2 YFSETQ. The CDR3 is 14 residues long. Trimming removed 4 bases at V and 3 bases at J, with 14 bases between. The CDR3 here is CASSLGLGSYEQYF. The CDR3 DNA is TGCGCCAGCAGCCTTGGACTGGGGAGCTACGAGCAGTACTTC.

As for this clonotype: A junction boundary mismatches the germline segment, possibly from a read error. This CDR3 is CASSLDLTEVFF. CDR3 DNA: TGCGCCAGCAGCTTGGATCTCACTGAAGTTTTCTTT. The genes are TRBV5-1 and TRBJ1-1; D not certain. Germline CDR1 is SGHRS and CDR2 is YFSETQ. The CDR3 covers 12 residues.

To note about this clonotype: A junction end diverges from the germline sequence, so it may reflect a read error. J is TRBJ2-5 and V is TRBV7-9; D is undetermined. There are 17 residues in the CDR3. Germline values: CDR1 SEHNR, CDR2 FQNEAQ (reference sequence). In DNA form, the CDR3 reads TGTACCAGCAGCCCAGGTACGGCCTTTGGGATCCAAGAGACCCAGTACTTC. It yields the protein CTSSPGTAFGIQETQYF.

On this clonotype itself: With a much larger clone just one base away, this may be a read error. The CDR3 loop reads CSARWGLSTYEQYF. As DNA, the CDR3 is TGCAGTGCTCGCTGGGGTCTCTCTACCTACGAGCAGTACTTC. The chain uses TRBV20-1 and TRBJ2-7; no clear D. Germline V lookup: CDR1 DFQATT, CDR2 SNEGSKA (reference sequence). The CDR3 sequence is 14 residues long. Trimming stripped 5 bases from V and 2 bases from J, with 16 bases between.

This clonotype was recorded only once. J is TRBJ2-1 and V is TRBV7-9; 7 bases agree with TRBD2. This CDR3 spans 16 amino acids. J lost 7 bases, V lost 5 bases, and 14 bases had no gene match. Germline V gives CDR1 SEHNR, CDR2 FQNEAQ (reference sequence). The CDR3 bases are TGTGCCAGCAGCCCGACTAGCAGGATAGGAAAGAATGAGCAGTTCTTC. The encoded protein is CASSPTSRIGKNEQFF.

The chain recombines TRBV7-6 with TRBJ2-7, with TRBD1 as a possible D gene (6 bases). The V gene lost 5 bases and the J gene lost 7 bases, with 15 bases spanning the gap. The CDR3 loop spans 13 amino acids. Germline lookup yields CDR1 SGHVS and CDR2 FNYEAQ. The CDR3 is CASSRTRDKEQYF. The CDR3 DNA reads as TGTGCCAGCAGCCGAACTAGGGACAAAGAGCAGTACTTC. The full variable domain, with the rest looked up from reference TRBV7-6 and TRBJ2-7, is GAGVSQSPRYKVTKRGQDVALRCDPISGHVSLYWYRQALGQGPEFLTYFNYEAQQDKSGLPNDRFSAERPEGSISTLTIQRTEQRDSAMYRCASSRTRDKEQYFGPGTRLTVT.

This clonotype has ten or more counts. The rearrangement joins TRBV5-5 to TRBJ1-2, with a weak D call TRBD1 (5 bases). The CDR3 has 16 residues. V lost 4 bases and J 5 bases, leaving 21 bases between the germline ends. In germline, CDR1 is SGHKS, CDR2 YYEKEE (reference sequence). The chain's CDR3 is CASSPGGRATGYGYTF. CDR3 bases: TGTGCCAGCAGCCCTGGTGGCAGGGCGACTGGTTATGGCTACACCTTC.

This clonotype was seen at least ten times. The chain uses TRBV14 and TRBJ1-2; D might be TRBD1 (6 bases). Germline CDR1 reads SGHDN; CDR2 reads FVKESK. With 4 bases removed from V and 0 bases from J, the gap between germline ends came to 18 bases. The CDR3 has 17 residues. DNA for the CDR3: TGTGCCAGCAGCCTCAACACCTGGACAGTGTCTAACTATGGCTACACCTTC. Translated, it gives CASSLNTWTVSNYGYTF.

This clonotype appeared many times. The chain is built from TRBV20-1 and TRBJ1-1, with no clear D. From germline, CDR1 is DFQATT and CDR2 SNEGSKA (reference sequence). This CDR3 has 15 residues. Trimming took off 6 bases at V and 0 bases at J, with 17 bases between the two ends. The CDR3 nucleotides are TGCAGTGCCCATGGTCTAGGTGCGGTGAACACTGAAGCTTTCTTT. Protein sequence: CSAHGLGAVNTEAFF.

Concerning this clonotype itself: Germline and junction disagree at one end, which may indicate a read error. V is TRBV6-6 and J is TRBJ2-2; perhaps TRBD1 as D (6 bases). Germline V lookup: CDR1 MNHNY, CDR2 SVGAGI (reference sequence). CDR3 length: 16 amino acids. The CDR3 loop reads CASSKSRDTNTGELFF. The CDR3 region has the DNA TGTGCTAGCAGTAAAAGCCGGGACACGAACACCGGGGAGCTGTTTTTT.

On this clonotype itself: Mismatch with germline at one junction end may stem from a read error. The V call is TRBV4-1, the J call TRBJ2-3; D call uncertain. CDR1 is MGHRA and CDR2 is YSYEKL in the germline V gene. CDR3 size: 18 residues. CDR3 protein: CASSQYDTPGRTTDRQSF. In DNA, the CDR3 is TGCGCCAGCAGCCAATACGACACCCCAGGACGGACCACAGATAGGCAGTCTTTT.

Comments on this clonotype: The germline gene is not matched at one end of the junction; a read error may be the cause. The chain combines TRBV12-3 or TRBV12-4 with TRBJ2-3; D is ambiguous. The CDR3 spans 15 residues. The CDR3 DNA sequence: TGTGACAGCAGTCTAACGGGTGCCCCCACAGATACGCATTATTTT. Translated: CDSSLTGAPTDTHYF.

Regarding this clonotype: The final CDR3 position lacks the conserved phenylalanine or tryptophan, pointing to a likely read error. The rearrangement uses TRBV10-3 and TRBJ1-6; D is undetermined. CDR3 length equals 13 residues. Trimming shortened V by 8 bases and J by 5 bases, and 10 bases separated the two germline ends. CDR1 and CDR2 (germline): ENHRY, SYGVKD. The CDR3 spells CAIDRGHNSPLHC. The CDR3 region has the DNA TGTGCCATCGACCGAGGGCATAATTCACCCCTCCACTGT.

In its sample, this clonotype was seen many times. The chain combines TRBV10-3 with TRBJ2-3; TRBD2 matches 9 bases. Per germline, CDR1 ENHRY and CDR2 SYGVKD. The CDR3 runs 16 residues. The junction had 6 bases not matched to a gene; V was cut back by 4 bases and J by 1 base. CDR3 loop: CAISGSGGQGTDTQYF. The CDR3 DNA is TGTGCCATCAGTGGAAGCGGGGGGCAGGGCACAGATACGCAGTATTTT.

The chain employs TRBV19 and TRBJ2-4, with TRBD1 matching 8 bases. The ends lost 5 bases at V and 7 bases at J; junction bases unmatched: 10. This CDR3 has 15 residues. The germline V gene encodes CDR1 LNHDA and CDR2 SQIVND (reference sequence). The CDR3 protein is CASSLRTGRWNIQYF. CDR3 nucleotide sequence: TGTGCCAGTAGTCTACGGACAGGGCGGTGGAACATTCAGTACTTC.

A few counts support this clonotype. The chain couples TRBV5-1 to TRBJ2-7, with unresolved D. This CDR3 region has 15 residues. Germline CDR1 and CDR2: SGHRS and YFSETQ. V was trimmed by 4 bases and J by 1 base, leaving 15 bases between them. The DNA for the CDR3 is TGCGCCAGCAGCACCACGCCCCAGAGGTCCTACGAGCAGTACTTC. Translation: CASSTTPQRSYEQYF.

For this clonotype: This CDR3 fails to terminate in the conserved phenylalanine or tryptophan, so it likely reflects a read error. The chain carries TRBV5-4 and TRBJ1-1; 9 nucleotides line up with TRBD1. Germline CDR1 is SGHNT and CDR2 is YYREEE (reference sequence). The CDR3 consists of 15 residues. CDR3 amino acids: CVSSLPTGGLGEAFL. The CDR3 nucleotides read TGTGTCAGCAGCTTGCCCACAGGGGGCTTAGGTGAAGCTTTCCTT.